Listed below are T cell receptor beta chains from one sample, sequenced in a study of CD8+ T cells in alopecia areata. Libraries were prepared by immunoSEQ multiplex PCR; TCRdb keeps only in-frame clonotypes and omits some of them. The sample records approximately 100,000 clones, about 40% being singletons. The specimen sequenced was CD4+ T cells sorted from blood. All receptors come from a human donor with alopecia areata. Each CDR3 is given with its conserved first and last residue. Each record gives: V gene, D gene, clone size, J gene, CDR3 protein, CDR3 DNA. A D gene is named only where the DNA matches it firmly. Clone size is not always given. Where it is, it says once, few, many or a class for expanded clones.

V gene: TRBV5-1; D gene: TRBD1; clone size: .; J gene: TRBJ2-6; CDR3 protein: CASSATGSGANVLTF; CDR3 DNA: TGCGCCAGCAGCGCGACAGGGTCAGGGGCCAACGTCCTGACTTTC
V gene: TRBV29-1; D gene: .; clone size: once; J gene: TRBJ2-5; CDR3 protein: CSVDGGETQYF; CDR3 DNA: TGCAGCGTTGATGGGGGAGAGACCCAGTACTTC
V gene: TRBV5-1; D gene: TRBD1; clone size: few; J gene: TRBJ2-7; CDR3 protein: CASSLNTGDTYEQYF; CDR3 DNA: TGCGCCAGCAGCTTAAACACAGGGGATACCTACGAGCAGTACTTC
V gene: TRBV10-3; D gene: .; clone size: .; J gene: TRBJ2-1; CDR3 protein: CAISAGDEQFF; CDR3 DNA: TGTGCCATCAGTGCCGGGGATGAGCAGTTCTTC
V gene: TRBV30; D gene: .; clone size: .; J gene: TRBJ2-3; CDR3 protein: CAWGIGFEDTQYF; CDR3 DNA: TGTGCCTGGGGAATAGGTTTCGAGGATACGCAGTATTTT
V gene: TRBV30; D gene: .; clone size: .; J gene: TRBJ2-5; CDR3 protein: CAWSFGTTKETQYF; CDR3 DNA: TGTGCCTGGAGCTTCGGGACAACGAAAGAGACCCAGTACTTC
V gene: TRBV7-9; D gene: .; clone size: few; J gene: TRBJ2-3; CDR3 protein: CASSLGSADTQYF; CDR3 DNA: TGTGCCAGCAGCTTAGGGTCGGCAGATACGCAGTATTTT
V gene: TRBV30; D gene: .; clone size: few; J gene: TRBJ2-2; CDR3 protein: CAWSKVPGELFF; CDR3 DNA: TGTGCCTGGAGTAAGGTGCCCGGGGAGCTGTTTTTT
V gene: TRBV29-1; D gene: .; clone size: .; J gene: TRBJ2-5; CDR3 protein: CSVVRGIAPLETQYF; CDR3 DNA: TGCAGCGTTGTCCGAGGAATAGCCCCCCTTGAGACCCAGTACTTC
V gene: TRBV7-2; D gene: TRBD2; clone size: .; J gene: TRBJ2-3; CDR3 protein: CASSPSSGSTDTQYF; CDR3 DNA: TGTGCCAGCAGCCCCTCTAGCGGTAGCACAGATACGCAGTATTTT
V gene: TRBV4-3; D gene: .; clone size: .; J gene: TRBJ2-5; CDR3 protein: CASSQEPGTETQYF; CDR3 DNA: TGCGCCAGCAGCCAAGAACCGGGAACGGAGACCCAGTACTTC
V gene: TRBV4-1; D gene: .; clone size: .; J gene: TRBJ2-7; CDR3 protein: CASSQGGGRGFYEQYF; CDR3 DNA: TGCGCCAGCAGCCAAGGAGGGGGTCGGGGATTCTACGAGCAGTACTTC
V gene: TRBV11-3; D gene: .; clone size: few; J gene: TRBJ2-2; CDR3 protein: CASSRGVAGTGELFF; CDR3 DNA: TGTGCCAGCAGCAGGGGAGTTGCGGGCACCGGGGAGCTGTTTTTT
V gene: TRBV7-8; D gene: TRBD2; clone size: few; J gene: TRBJ2-7; CDR3 protein: CASSSRLAGPSYEQYF; CDR3 DNA: TGTGCCAGCAGCTCCCGACTAGCGGGACCCTCCTACGAGCAGTACTTC
V gene: TRBV2; D gene: TRBD2; clone size: once; J gene: TRBJ2-2; CDR3 protein: CASTGLAGGSGELFF; CDR3 DNA: TGTGCCAGCACGGGACTAGCGGGAGGATCCGGGGAGCTGTTTTTT
V gene: TRBV2; D gene: .; clone size: .; J gene: TRBJ1-1; CDR3 protein: CASILDQNTEAFF; CDR3 DNA: TGTGCCAGCATATTGGACCAGAACACTGAAGCTTTCTTT
V gene: TRBV28; D gene: .; clone size: few; J gene: TRBJ1-1; CDR3 protein: CASSPPGRSGSGAFF; CDR3 DNA: TGTGCCAGCAGTCCCCCCGGACGCTCTGGATCTGGAGCTTTCTTT
V gene: TRBV4-3; D gene: .; clone size: .; J gene: TRBJ1-1; CDR3 protein: CASSFILDGNTEAFF; CDR3 DNA: TGCGCCAGCAGCTTTATCCTAGACGGGAACACTGAAGCTTTCTTT
V gene: TRBV7-9; D gene: .; clone size: few; J gene: TRBJ1-2; CDR3 protein: CASSPVRQGLRPGYGYTF; CDR3 DNA: TGTGCCAGCAGCCCAGTCCGGCAGGGCCTACGACCGGGGTATGGCTACACCTTC
V gene: TRBV29-1; D gene: .; clone size: .; J gene: TRBJ1-5; CDR3 protein: CSVGSRQNQPQHF; CDR3 DNA: TGCAGCGTTGGGTCCCGGCAGAATCAGCCCCAGCATTTT
V gene: TRBV7-2; D gene: .; clone size: .; J gene: TRBJ2-1; CDR3 protein: CASSFDRGTHNEQFF; CDR3 DNA: TGTGCCAGCAGCTTTGATCGAGGGACCCACAATGAGCAGTTCTTC
V gene: TRBV4-1; D gene: TRBD1; clone size: .; J gene: TRBJ1-1; CDR3 protein: CASSLRDRGDTEAFF; CDR3 DNA: TGCGCCAGCAGTCTCCGGGACAGGGGCGACACTGAAGCTTTCTTT
V gene: TRBV7-9; D gene: TRBD1; clone size: .; J gene: TRBJ2-7; CDR3 protein: CASSSPGTGVTEQYF; CDR3 DNA: TGTGCCAGCAGCTCCCCCGGGACAGGGGTGACCGAGCAGTACTTC
V gene: TRBV29-1; D gene: .; clone size: .; J gene: TRBJ2-1; CDR3 protein: CSVHGTRDNEQFF; CDR3 DNA: TGCAGCGTCCATGGTACTAGAGACAATGAGCAGTTCTTC
V gene: TRBV4-2; D gene: .; clone size: .; J gene: TRBJ1-2; CDR3 protein: CASSQASETYGYTF; CDR3 DNA: TGTGCCAGCAGCCAAGCATCTGAGACCTATGGCTACACCTTC
V gene: TRBV27; D gene: .; clone size: .; J gene: TRBJ2-4; CDR3 protein: CASSYGRQNIQYF; CDR3 DNA: TGTGCCAGCAGTTACGGCAGACAAAACATTCAGTACTTC
V gene: TRBV14; D gene: TRBD2; clone size: .; J gene: TRBJ2-1; CDR3 protein: CASSQVLPGGNEQFF; CDR3 DNA: TGTGCCAGCAGCCAAGTACTCCCGGGGGGCAATGAGCAGTTCTTC
V gene: TRBV30; D gene: .; clone size: .; J gene: TRBJ1-3; CDR3 protein: CAWSRERNTIYF; CDR3 DNA: TGTGCCTGGTCCCGAGAGAGGAACACCATATATTTT
V gene: TRBV4-3; D gene: TRBD1; clone size: few; J gene: TRBJ2-7; CDR3 protein: CASSQRDRGRSEQYF; CDR3 DNA: TGCGCCAGCAGCCAACGGGACAGGGGGCGGTCCGAGCAGTACTTC
V gene: TRBV2; D gene: TRBD2; clone size: few; J gene: TRBJ2-7; CDR3 protein: CASSPRLAHEQYF; CDR3 DNA: TGTGCCAGCAGTCCCCGACTAGCGCACGAGCAGTACTTC
V gene: TRBV7-9; D gene: .; clone size: .; J gene: TRBJ1-6; CDR3 protein: CASSLARTVNSPLHF; CDR3 DNA: TGTGCCAGCAGCTTAGCACGGACGGTGAATTCACCCCTCCACTTT
V gene: TRBV30; D gene: .; clone size: .; J gene: TRBJ1-1; CDR3 protein: CAWSVDLLTEAFF; CDR3 DNA: TGTGCCTGGAGTGTAGACCTACTCACTGAAGCTTTCTTT
V gene: TRBV5-1; D gene: TRBD1; clone size: .; J gene: TRBJ2-7; CDR3 protein: CASSLLGDRVTEQYF; CDR3 DNA: TGCGCCAGCAGCTTGCTTGGGGACAGAGTTACCGAGCAGTACTTC
V gene: TRBV4-3; D gene: TRBD2; clone size: .; J gene: TRBJ2-4; CDR3 protein: CASSHGLAGDNIQYF; CDR3 DNA: TGCGCCAGCAGCCACGGACTAGCGGGAGACAACATTCAGTACTTC
V gene: TRBV7-2; D gene: .; clone size: many; J gene: TRBJ2-7; CDR3 protein: CASSLASQGYSYEQYF; CDR3 DNA: TGTGCCAGCAGCTTAGCATCCCAGGGCTACTCCTACGAGCAGTACTTC
V gene: TRBV23-1; D gene: .; clone size: few; J gene: TRBJ2-3; CDR3 protein: CASSQSAPLGDTQYF; CDR3 DNA: TGCGCCAGCAGTCAATCGGCCCCGCTCGGGGATACGCAGTATTTT
V gene: TRBV5-1; D gene: TRBD1; clone size: .; J gene: TRBJ2-5; CDR3 protein: CASSYDRGETQYF; CDR3 DNA: TGCGCCAGCAGCTACGACAGGGGAGAGACCCAGTACTTC
V gene: TRBV29-1; D gene: .; clone size: .; J gene: TRBJ1-1; CDR3 protein: CSVVRGLNTEAFF; CDR3 DNA: TGCAGCGTTGTCAGGGGCCTGAACACTGAAGCTTTCTTT
V gene: TRBV29-1; D gene: TRBD1; clone size: .; J gene: TRBJ1-6; CDR3 protein: CSVAYRTGGPLHF; CDR3 DNA: TGCAGCGTTGCTTACCGGACAGGGGGACCCCTCCACTTT
V gene: TRBV29-1; D gene: TRBD1; clone size: .; J gene: TRBJ1-2; CDR3 protein: CSIEKGQGIGGYTF; CDR3 DNA: TGCAGCATTGAGAAGGGACAGGGCATTGGTGGCTACACCTTC
V gene: TRBV19; D gene: TRBD1; clone size: many; J gene: TRBJ2-7; CDR3 protein: CASSDRGRLEQYF; CDR3 DNA: TGTGCCAGTAGCGACAGGGGGCGCTTGGAGCAGTACTTC
V gene: TRBV20-1; D gene: .; clone size: .; J gene: TRBJ2-3; CDR3 protein: CSAKGTDTQYF; CDR3 DNA: TGCAGTGCTAAGGGCACAGATACGCAGTATTTT
V gene: TRBV6-5; D gene: .; clone size: few; J gene: TRBJ2-5; CDR3 protein: CASSYGGTRRETQYF; CDR3 DNA: TGTGCCAGCAGTTACGGAGGGACCCGCCGGGAGACCCAGTACTTC
V gene: TRBV29-1; D gene: .; clone size: .; J gene: TRBJ2-3; CDR3 protein: CSVEDYRADTQYF; CDR3 DNA: TGCAGCGTTGAAGATTATCGCGCGGATACGCAGTATTTT
V gene: TRBV29-1; D gene: .; clone size: .; J gene: TRBJ2-5; CDR3 protein: CSVEDQEETQYF; CDR3 DNA: TGCAGCGTTGAAGATCAAGAAGAGACCCAGTACTTC
V gene: TRBV5-1; D gene: TRBD2; clone size: few; J gene: TRBJ2-5; CDR3 protein: CASSFQRGNQETQYF; CDR3 DNA: TGCGCCAGCAGCTTCCAGCGGGGGAACCAAGAGACCCAGTACTTC
V gene: TRBV5-1; D gene: TRBD2; clone size: .; J gene: TRBJ2-3; CDR3 protein: CASSLVGNRDYTDTQYF; CDR3 DNA: TGCGCCAGCAGCTTGGTGGGAAACCGGGACTACACAGATACGCAGTATTTT
V gene: TRBV7-9; D gene: .; clone size: .; J gene: TRBJ2-2; CDR3 protein: CASSPNTGELFF; CDR3 DNA: TGTGCCAGCAGCCCAAACACCGGGGAGCTGTTTTTT
V gene: TRBV11-2; D gene: .; clone size: few; J gene: TRBJ2-7; CDR3 protein: CASSLDRDYEQYF; CDR3 DNA: TGTGCCAGCAGCTTAGATAGGGATTACGAGCAGTACTTC